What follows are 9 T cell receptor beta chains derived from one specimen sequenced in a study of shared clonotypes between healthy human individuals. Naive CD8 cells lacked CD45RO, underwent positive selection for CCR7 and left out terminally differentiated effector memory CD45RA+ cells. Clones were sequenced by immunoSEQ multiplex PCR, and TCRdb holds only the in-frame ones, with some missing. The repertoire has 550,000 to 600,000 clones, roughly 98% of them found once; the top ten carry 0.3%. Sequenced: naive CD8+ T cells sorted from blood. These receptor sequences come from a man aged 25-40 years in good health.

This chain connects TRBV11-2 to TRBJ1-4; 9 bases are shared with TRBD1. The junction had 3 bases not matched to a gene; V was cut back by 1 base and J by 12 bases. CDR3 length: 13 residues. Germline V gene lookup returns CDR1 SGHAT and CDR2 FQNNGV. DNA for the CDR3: TGTGCCAGCAGCTTAGCTTGGGACAGGGAACTGTTTTTT. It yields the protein CASSLAWDRELFF.

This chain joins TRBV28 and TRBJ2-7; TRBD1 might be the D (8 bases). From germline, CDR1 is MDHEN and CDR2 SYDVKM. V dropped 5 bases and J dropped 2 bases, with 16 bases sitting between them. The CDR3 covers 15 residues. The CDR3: CASSVYRGGAYEQYF. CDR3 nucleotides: TGTGCCAGCAGTGTATACAGGGGGGGAGCCTACGAGCAGTACTTC.

The CDR3 reads CASSHRVSSTDTQYF. In nucleotides, the CDR3 is TGTGCCAGCAGTCACAGGGTCTCAAGCACAGATACGCAGTATTTT. This sequence joins TRBV6-5 and TRBJ2-3, with a possible D match to TRBD1 (6 bases). The CDR3 is 15 amino acids. Germline-derived CDR1 and CDR2 are MNHEY and SVGAGI. V was cut by 5 bases and J by 0 bases, with 12 bases left in between.

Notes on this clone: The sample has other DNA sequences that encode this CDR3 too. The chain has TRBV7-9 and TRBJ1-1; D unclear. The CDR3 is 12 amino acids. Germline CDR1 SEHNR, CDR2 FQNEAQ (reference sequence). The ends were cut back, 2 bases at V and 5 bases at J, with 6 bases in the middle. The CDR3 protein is CASSLSGTEAFF. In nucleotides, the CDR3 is TGTGCCAGCAGCTTATCGGGGACTGAAGCTTTCTTT.

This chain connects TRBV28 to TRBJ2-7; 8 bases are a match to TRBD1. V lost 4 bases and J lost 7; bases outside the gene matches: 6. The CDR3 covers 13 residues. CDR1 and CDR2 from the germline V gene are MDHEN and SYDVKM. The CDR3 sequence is CASSSSNRGEQYF. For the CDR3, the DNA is TGTGCCAGCAGTTCCAGTAACAGGGGGGAGCAGTACTTC. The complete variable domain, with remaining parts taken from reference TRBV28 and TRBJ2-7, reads DVKVTQSSRYLVKRTGEKVFLECVQDMDHENMFWYRQDPGLGLRLIYFSYDVKMKEKGDIPEGYSVSREKKERFSLILESASTNQTSMYLCASSSSNRGEQYFGPGTRLTVT.

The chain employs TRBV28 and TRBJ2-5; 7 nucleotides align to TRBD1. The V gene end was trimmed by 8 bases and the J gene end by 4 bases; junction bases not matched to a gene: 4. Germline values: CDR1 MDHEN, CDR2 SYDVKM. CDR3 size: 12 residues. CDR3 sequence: CASWTGRETQYF. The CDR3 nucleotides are TGTGCCAGCTGGACAGGCAGAGAGACCCAGTACTTC.

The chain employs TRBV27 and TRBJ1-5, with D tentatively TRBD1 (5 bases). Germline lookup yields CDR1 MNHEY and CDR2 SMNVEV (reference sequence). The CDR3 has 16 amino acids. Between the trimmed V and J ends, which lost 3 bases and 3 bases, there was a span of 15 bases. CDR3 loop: CASSFEGFGANQPQHF. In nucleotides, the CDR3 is TGTGCCAGCAGTTTTGAGGGTTTCGGGGCCAATCAGCCCCAGCATTTT.

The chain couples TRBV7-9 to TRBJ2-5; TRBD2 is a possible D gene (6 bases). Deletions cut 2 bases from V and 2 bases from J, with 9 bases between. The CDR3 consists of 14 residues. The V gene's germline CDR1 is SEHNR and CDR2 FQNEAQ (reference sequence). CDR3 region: CASSLPGGQETQYF. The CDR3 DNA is TGTGCCAGCAGCTTACCCGGGGGACAAGAGACCCAGTACTTC.

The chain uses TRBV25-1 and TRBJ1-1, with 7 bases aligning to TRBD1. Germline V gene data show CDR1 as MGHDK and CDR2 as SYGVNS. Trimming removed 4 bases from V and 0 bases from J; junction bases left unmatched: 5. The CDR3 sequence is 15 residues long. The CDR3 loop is CASSATGEMNTEAFF. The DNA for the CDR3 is TGTGCCAGCAGTGCTACAGGGGAAATGAACACTGAAGCTTTCTTT.